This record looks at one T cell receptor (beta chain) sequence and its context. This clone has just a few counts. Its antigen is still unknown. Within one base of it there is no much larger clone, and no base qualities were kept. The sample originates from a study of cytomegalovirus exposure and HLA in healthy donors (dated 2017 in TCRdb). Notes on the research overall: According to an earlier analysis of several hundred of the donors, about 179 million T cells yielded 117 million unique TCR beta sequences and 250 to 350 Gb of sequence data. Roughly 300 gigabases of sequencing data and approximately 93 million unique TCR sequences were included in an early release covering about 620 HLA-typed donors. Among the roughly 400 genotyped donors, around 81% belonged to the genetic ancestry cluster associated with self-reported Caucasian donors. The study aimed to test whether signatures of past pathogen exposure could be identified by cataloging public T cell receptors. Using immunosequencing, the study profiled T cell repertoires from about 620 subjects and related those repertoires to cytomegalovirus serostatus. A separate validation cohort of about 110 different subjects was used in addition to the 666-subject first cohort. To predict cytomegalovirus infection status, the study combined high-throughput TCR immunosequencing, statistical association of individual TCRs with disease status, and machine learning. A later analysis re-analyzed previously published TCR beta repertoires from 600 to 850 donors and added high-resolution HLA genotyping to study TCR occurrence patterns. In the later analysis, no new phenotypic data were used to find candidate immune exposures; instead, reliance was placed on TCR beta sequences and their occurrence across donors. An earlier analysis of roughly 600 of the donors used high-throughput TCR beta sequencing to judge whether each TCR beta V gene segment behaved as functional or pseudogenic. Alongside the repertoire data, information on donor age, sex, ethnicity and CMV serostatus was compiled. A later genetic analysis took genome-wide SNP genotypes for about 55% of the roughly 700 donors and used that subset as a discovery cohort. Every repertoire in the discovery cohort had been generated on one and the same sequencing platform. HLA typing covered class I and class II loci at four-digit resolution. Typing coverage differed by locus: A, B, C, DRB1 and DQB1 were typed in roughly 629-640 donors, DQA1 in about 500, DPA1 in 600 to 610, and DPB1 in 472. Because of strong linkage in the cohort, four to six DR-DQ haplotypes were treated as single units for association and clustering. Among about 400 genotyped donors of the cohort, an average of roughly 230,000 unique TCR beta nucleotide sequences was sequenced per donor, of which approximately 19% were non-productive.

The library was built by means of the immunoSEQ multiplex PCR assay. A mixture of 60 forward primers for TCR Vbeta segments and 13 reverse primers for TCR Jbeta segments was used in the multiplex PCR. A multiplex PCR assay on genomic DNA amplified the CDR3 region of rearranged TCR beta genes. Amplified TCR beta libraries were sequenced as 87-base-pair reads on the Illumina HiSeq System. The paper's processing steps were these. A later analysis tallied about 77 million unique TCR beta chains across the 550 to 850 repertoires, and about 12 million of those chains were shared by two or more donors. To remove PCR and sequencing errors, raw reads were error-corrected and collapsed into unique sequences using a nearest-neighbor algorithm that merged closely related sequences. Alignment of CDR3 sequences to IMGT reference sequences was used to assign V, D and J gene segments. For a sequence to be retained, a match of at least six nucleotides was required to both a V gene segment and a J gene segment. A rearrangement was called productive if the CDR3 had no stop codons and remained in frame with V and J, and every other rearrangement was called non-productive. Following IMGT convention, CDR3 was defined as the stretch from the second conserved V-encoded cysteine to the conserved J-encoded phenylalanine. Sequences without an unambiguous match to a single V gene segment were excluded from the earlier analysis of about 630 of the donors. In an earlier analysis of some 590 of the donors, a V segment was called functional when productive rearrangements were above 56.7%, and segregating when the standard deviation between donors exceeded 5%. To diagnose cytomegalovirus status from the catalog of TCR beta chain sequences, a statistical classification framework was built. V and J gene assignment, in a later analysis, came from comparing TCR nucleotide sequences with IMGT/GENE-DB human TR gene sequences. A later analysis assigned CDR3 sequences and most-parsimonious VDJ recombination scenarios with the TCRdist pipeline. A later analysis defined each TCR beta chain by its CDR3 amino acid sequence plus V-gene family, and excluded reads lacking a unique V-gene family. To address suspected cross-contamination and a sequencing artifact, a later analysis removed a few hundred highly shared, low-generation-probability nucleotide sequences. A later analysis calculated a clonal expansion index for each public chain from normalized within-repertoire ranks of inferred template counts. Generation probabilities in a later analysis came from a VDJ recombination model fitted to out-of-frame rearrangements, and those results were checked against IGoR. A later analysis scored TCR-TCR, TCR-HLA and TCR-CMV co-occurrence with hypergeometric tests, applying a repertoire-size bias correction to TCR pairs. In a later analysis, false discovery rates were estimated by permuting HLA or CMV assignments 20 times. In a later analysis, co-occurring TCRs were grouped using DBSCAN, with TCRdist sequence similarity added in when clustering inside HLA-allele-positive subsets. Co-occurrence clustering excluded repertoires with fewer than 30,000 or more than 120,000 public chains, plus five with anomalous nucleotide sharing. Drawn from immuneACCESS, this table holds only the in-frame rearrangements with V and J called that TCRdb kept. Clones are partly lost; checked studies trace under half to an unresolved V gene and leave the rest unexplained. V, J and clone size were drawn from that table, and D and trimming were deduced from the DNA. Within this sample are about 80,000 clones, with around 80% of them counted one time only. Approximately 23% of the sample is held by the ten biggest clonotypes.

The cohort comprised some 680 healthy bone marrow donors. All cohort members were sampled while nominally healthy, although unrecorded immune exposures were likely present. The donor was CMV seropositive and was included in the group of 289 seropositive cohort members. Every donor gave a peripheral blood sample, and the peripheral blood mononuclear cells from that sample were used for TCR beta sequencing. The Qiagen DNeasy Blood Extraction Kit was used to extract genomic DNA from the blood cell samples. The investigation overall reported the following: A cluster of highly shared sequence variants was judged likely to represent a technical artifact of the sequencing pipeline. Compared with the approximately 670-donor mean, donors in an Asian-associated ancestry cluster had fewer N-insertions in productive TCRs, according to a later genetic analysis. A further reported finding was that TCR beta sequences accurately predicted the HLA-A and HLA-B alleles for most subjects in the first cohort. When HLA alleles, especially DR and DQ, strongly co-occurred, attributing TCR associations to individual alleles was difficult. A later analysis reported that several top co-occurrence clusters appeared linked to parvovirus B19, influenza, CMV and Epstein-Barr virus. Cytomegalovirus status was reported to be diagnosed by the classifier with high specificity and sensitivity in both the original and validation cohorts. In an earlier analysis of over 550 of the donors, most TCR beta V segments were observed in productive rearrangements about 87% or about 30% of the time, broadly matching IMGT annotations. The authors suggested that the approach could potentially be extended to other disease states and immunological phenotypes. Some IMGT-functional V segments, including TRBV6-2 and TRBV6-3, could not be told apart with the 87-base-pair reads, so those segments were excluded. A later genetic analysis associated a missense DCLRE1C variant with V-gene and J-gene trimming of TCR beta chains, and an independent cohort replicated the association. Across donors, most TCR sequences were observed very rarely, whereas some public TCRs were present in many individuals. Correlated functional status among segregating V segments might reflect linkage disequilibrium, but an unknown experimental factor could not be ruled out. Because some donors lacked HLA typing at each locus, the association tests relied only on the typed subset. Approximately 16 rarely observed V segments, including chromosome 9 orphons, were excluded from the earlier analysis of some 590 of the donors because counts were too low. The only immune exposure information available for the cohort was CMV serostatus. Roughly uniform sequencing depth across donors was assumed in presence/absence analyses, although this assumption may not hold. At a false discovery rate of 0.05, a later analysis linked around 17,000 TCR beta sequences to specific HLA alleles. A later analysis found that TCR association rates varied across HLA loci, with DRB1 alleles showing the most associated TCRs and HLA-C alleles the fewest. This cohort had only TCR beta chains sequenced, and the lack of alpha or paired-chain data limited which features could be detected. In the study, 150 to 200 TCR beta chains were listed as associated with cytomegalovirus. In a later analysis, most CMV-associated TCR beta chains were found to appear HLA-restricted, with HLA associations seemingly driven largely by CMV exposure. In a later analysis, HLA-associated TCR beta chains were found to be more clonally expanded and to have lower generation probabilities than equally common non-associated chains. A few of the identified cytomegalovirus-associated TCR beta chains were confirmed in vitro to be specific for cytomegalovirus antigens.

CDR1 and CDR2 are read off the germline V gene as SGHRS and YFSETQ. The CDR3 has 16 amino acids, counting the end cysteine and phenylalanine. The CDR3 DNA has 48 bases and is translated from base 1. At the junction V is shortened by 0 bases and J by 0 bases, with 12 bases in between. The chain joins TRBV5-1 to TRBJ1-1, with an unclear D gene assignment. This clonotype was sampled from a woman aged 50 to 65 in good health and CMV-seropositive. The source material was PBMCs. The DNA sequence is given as TGCGCCAGCAGCTTGGGGAGGGCCCTCATGAACACTGAAGCTTTCTTT. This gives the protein CASSLGRALMNTEAFF. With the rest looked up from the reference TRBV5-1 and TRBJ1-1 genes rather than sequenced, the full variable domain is KAGVTQTPRYLIKTRGQQVTLSCSPISGHRSVSWYQQTPGQGLQFLFEYFSETQRNKGNFPGRFSGRQFSNSRSEMNVSTLELGDSALYLCASSLGRALMNTEAFFGQGTRLTVV.